This T cell receptor (beta chain) was retrieved from a study of CD8+ T cells in alopecia areata. Study at large: Patients in the treated group were given tofacitinib by mouth, 5 to 10 mg twice a day. It was 6 to 18 months of tofacitinib, and then there were 6 months off drug.

TCR sequencing used cDNA made by reverse transcription of extracted RNA. Data came from immunoSEQ multiplex PCR; TCRdb stores just in-frame clones and leaves some out. This table has about 160,000 clones, 50% to 70% appearing once. Noted treatment: oral pan-JAK inhibitor, 5-10 mg twice daily. Alopecia areata patients provided lesional scalp punch biopsies and peripheral blood. The clonotype originates from a human donor with alopecia areata. The specimen was CD4+ T cells sorted from blood, collected at week 4, from a patient treated with tofacitinib.

CDR3 loop: CASSPGPLGEQYF. CDR3 in DNA: TGTGCCAGCAGTCCAGGCCCACTGGGCGAGCAGTACTTC. The chain couples TRBV6-5 to TRBJ2-7; no reliable D call. Germline lookup yields CDR1 MNHEY and CDR2 SVGAGI. V was trimmed by 5 bases and J by 6 bases, leaving 14 bases between them. This CDR3 is built from 13 residues.